This entry lists 25 T cell receptor beta chains sequenced from one sample in a study of blood T cell repertoires in COVID-19. Here immunoSEQ multiplex PCR was the method, and the copy in TCRdb shows in-frame clones only, minus some. The sample has roughly 230,000 clones; over 90% are singletons. Sequenced material: peripheral blood. These receptor sequences come from a man aged 25 to 40 with COVID-19, enrolled during active disease.

The chain uses TRBV5-1 and TRBJ2-1; TRBD1 is a possible D gene (5 bases). The CDR3 totals 14 residues. Germline V lookup: CDR1 SGHRS, CDR2 YFSETQ. Trimming left V 0 bases short and J 5 bases short, with 9 bases between. CDR3 protein: CASSLEPGHNEQFF. The DNA for the CDR3 is TGCGCCAGCAGCTTGGAGCCAGGGCACAATGAGCAGTTCTTC.

CDR3 loop: CASRHGQSPRQYF. The CDR3 bases are TGTGCCAGCAGACACGGACAGTCCCCTCGGCAGTACTTC. The chain is built from TRBV2 and TRBJ2-7, with D possibly being TRBD1 (6 bases). CDR1 is SNHLY and CDR2 is FYNNEI in the germline V gene. Trimming removed 6 bases at V and 9 bases at J, with 18 bases between. This CDR3 is built from 13 residues.

The rearrangement joins TRBV30 to TRBJ1-5; D might be TRBD1 (5 bases). The CDR3 is 13 amino acids. V was trimmed by 5 bases and J by 5 bases, leaving 13 bases between them. Germline assignment: CDR1 GTSNPN and CDR2 SVGIG (reference sequence). The CDR3 protein is CAWAWGGDQPQHF. The CDR3 bases are TGTGCCTGGGCGTGGGGGGGGGATCAGCCCCAGCATTTT.

In DNA, the CDR3 is TGTGCCAGTAGTCCCCGGGACAGGGGGGATTCACCCCTCCACTTT. Encoded protein: CASSPRDRGDSPLHF. The rearrangement links TRBV19 to TRBJ1-6, with TRBD1 matching over 11 bases. CDR1 is LNHDA, CDR2 SQIVND, per germline (reference sequence). The CDR3 is 15 residues long. V shed 5 bases and J 8 bases; nucleotides not matched to a gene: 5.

The CDR3 bases are TGTGCCAGCAGTTCCGGGACTAGCTTATACAATGAGCAGTTCTTC. As protein: CASSSGTSLYNEQFF. The V and J genes are TRBV6-5 and TRBJ2-1, with 9 positions matching TRBD2. Germline lookup yields CDR1 MNHEY and CDR2 SVGAGI. Trimming took 4 bases from V and 4 from J; bases not matched to a gene: 5. The CDR3 length is 15 residues.

The genes are TRBV30 and TRBJ1-6; 8 nucleotides line up with TRBD1. The germline gives CDR1 GTSNPN, CDR2 SVGIG (reference sequence). Trimming took 4 bases from V and 10 from J; bases not matched to a gene: 3. This CDR3 has 12 residues. The CDR3 sequence: CAWTGGPSPLHF. The DNA of the CDR3 is TGTGCCTGGACAGGGGGCCCGTCACCCCTCCACTTT.

The CDR3 nucleotides read TGTGCCAGCAGTACTAGCGGGGGCTCCTACAATGAGCAGTTCTTC. This encodes CASSTSGGSYNEQFF. This chain uses TRBV27 with TRBJ2-1, with 11 positions matching TRBD2. CDR1 and CDR2 (germline): MNHEY, SMNVEV (reference sequence). The V gene end was trimmed by 5 bases and the J gene end by 0 bases; junction bases not matched to a gene: 0. This CDR3 contains 15 residues.

This clone has only one observation. The sample has other DNA sequences that encode this CDR3 too. The CDR3 here is CASSEQGQGADTQYF. Here the CDR3 DNA reads TGTGCCAGCAGTGAACAGGGACAGGGTGCAGATACGCAGTATTTT. This chain links TRBV2 with TRBJ2-3; 9 bases match TRBD1. V gave up 2 bases and J gave up 4 bases; unmatched junction bases: 4. This CDR3 is built from 15 residues. Germline assignment: CDR1 SNHLY and CDR2 FYNNEI.

The V and J genes are TRBV19 and TRBJ1-2; 8 bases are a match to TRBD1. Per the germline V gene, CDR1 is LNHDA and CDR2 is SQIVND (reference sequence). The ends lost 3 bases at V and 4 bases at J; junction bases unmatched: 13. The CDR3 extends over 17 amino acids. The CDR3 reads CASSISAGQGAPYGYTF. CDR3 nucleotide sequence: TGTGCCAGTAGTATCAGCGCTGGACAGGGAGCCCCCTATGGCTACACCTTC.

V is TRBV27 and J is TRBJ2-5, with 12 bases lining up with TRBD2. This CDR3 contains 14 residues. Per the germline V gene, CDR1 is MNHEY and CDR2 is SMNVEV (reference sequence). Trimming took 6 bases from V and 7 from J; bases not matched to a gene: 6. The CDR3 DNA reads TGTGCCAGCAGGAGACTAGCGGGGGAGGGGACCCAGTACTTC. Its translation is CASRRLAGEGTQYF.

The rearrangement links TRBV13 to TRBJ2-7; 9 nucleotides align to TRBD2. There are 14 residues in the CDR3. Germline V gives CDR1 PRHDT, CDR2 FYEKMQ (reference sequence). V lost 3 bases, J lost 2 bases, and 2 bases stayed unmatched. The DNA of the CDR3 is TGTGCCAGCAGCTTCGGCGGGAGGGCCTACGAGCAGTACTTC. Protein sequence: CASSFGGRAYEQYF.

The chain carries TRBV21-1 and TRBJ1-2; TRBD1 is taken as the D call from the table, unchecked against the DNA. TRBV21-1 is designated a pseudogene. The CDR3 sequence is 11 residues long. The chain's CDR3 is CASSRLYGYTF. The CDR3 nucleotides are TGTGCCAGCAGCAGGCTCTATGGCTACACCTTC.

The genes are TRBV4-1 and TRBJ1-5; 7 bases are shared with TRBD1. CDR3 length equals 16 residues. The V and J ends lost 3 bases and 1 base, in that order; junction bases with no gene match: 6. Germline V gives CDR1 MGHRA, CDR2 YSYEKL. DNA of the CDR3: TGCGCCAGCAGCCAGGGATACAGGGGCAGCAATCAGCCCCAGCATTTT. This encodes CASSQGYRGSNQPQHF.

In DNA, the CDR3 is TGTGCCAGCAGCGCTTGGACTAGCGGGGATATAAACACCGGGGAGCTGTTTTTT. This sequence encodes CASSAWTSGDINTGELFF. The chain recombines TRBV9 with TRBJ2-2; 12 bases align to TRBD2. Germline V gives CDR1 SGDLS, CDR2 YYNGEE. The V segment lost 3 bases and the J segment 2 bases; nucleotides outside the gene matches: 8. This CDR3 has 18 amino acids.

The J gene is TRBJ1-1, the V gene TRBV5-4; D possibly corresponds to TRBD1 (5 bases). Germline lookup yields CDR1 SGHNT and CDR2 YYREEE (reference sequence). There are 13 residues in the CDR3. With 2 bases removed from V and 1 base from J, the gap between germline ends came to 6 bases. CDR3 region: CASSFDRNTEAFF. CDR3 DNA: TGTGCCAGCAGCTTCGACAGGAACACTGAAGCTTTCTTT.

The gene calls are TRBV27 and TRBJ1-3; D uncertain. The CDR3 length is 18 residues. Germline CDR1 is MNHEY and CDR2 is SMNVEV (reference sequence). V was clipped by 5 bases and J by 2 bases, with 22 bases between them. In nucleotides, the CDR3 is TGTGCCAGCAGTGTAAACCCCCAGGCGCAGTTCACTGGAAACACCATATATTTT. Translation: CASSVNPQAQFTGNTIYF.

The V gene is TRBV5-1, the J gene TRBJ2-2; D might be TRBD2 (6 bases). The germline CDR1 and CDR2 sequences are SGHRS and YFSETQ. Trimming removed 0 bases at V and 7 bases at J, with 10 bases between. CDR3 size: 14 residues. CDR3 DNA: TGCGCCAGCAGCTTGGAGGTCGGGGGCGGGGAGCTGTTTTTT. Translated, it gives CASSLEVGGGELFF.

This rearrangement joins TRBV20-1 to TRBJ1-1; D not certain. V lost 3 bases to trimming and J lost 3 bases, with 14 bases between them. Germline V gene lookup returns CDR1 DFQATT and CDR2 SNEGSKA (reference sequence). CDR3 length: 14 residues. In DNA form, the CDR3 reads TGCAGTGCTAGTCGGGATAAAGGGTACACTGAAGCTTTCTTT. It is translated as CSASRDKGYTEAFF.

The CDR3 is CASRRSPQETQYF. The DNA for the CDR3 is TGTGCCAGCAGACGCAGTCCCCAAGAGACCCAGTACTTC. The J gene is TRBJ2-5, the V gene TRBV3-1 (or the pseudogene TRBV3-2); D unclear. Per germline, CDR1 LGHDT and CDR2 YNNKEL (reference sequence). V was cut by 6 bases and J by 1 base, with 9 bases left in between. The CDR3 has 13 amino acids.

V gene TRBV14 combines with J gene TRBJ2-1; tentative D call: TRBD1 (5 bases). The CDR3 is made up of 13 amino acids. V lost 1 base to trimming and J lost 5 bases, with 6 bases between them. Germline values: CDR1 SGHDN, CDR2 FVKESK. CDR3 region: CASSQVGDNEQFF. CDR3 nucleotide sequence: TGTGCCAGCAGCCAAGTAGGGGACAATGAGCAGTTCTTC.

V gene TRBV10-3 combines with J gene TRBJ1-6, with TRBD1 as a possible D gene (5 bases). Trimming left V 8 bases short and J 0 bases short, with 29 bases between. The CDR3 runs 21 residues. Germline CDR1 and CDR2: ENHRY and SYGVKD. CDR3 DNA: TGTGCCATCCCGGTCGCGGGGGGTGGAATCCCTCGGGGCTCCTATAATTCACCCCTCCACTTT. This gives the protein CAIPVAGGGIPRGSYNSPLHF.

This clone was recorded once. At the DNA level, this CDR3 is encoded by other sequences in the same sample as well. The chain couples TRBV30 to TRBJ1-1; no firm D call. The CDR3 is made up of 12 amino acids. From germline, CDR1 is GTSNPN and CDR2 SVGIG (reference sequence). V lost 0 bases, J lost 5 bases, and 7 bases lay in between. The CDR3 spells CAWSVLRTEAFF. The CDR3 nucleotides read TGTGCCTGGAGTGTCCTGAGGACTGAAGCTTTCTTT.

This chain links TRBV19 with TRBJ1-5; 7 bases are a match to TRBD1. The CDR3 is made up of 15 amino acids. Unmatched junction bases numbered 9, after V lost 5 bases and J lost 5 bases. The V gene's germline CDR1 is LNHDA and CDR2 SQIVND (reference sequence). CDR3 sequence: CASSLRRDSYQPQHF. The CDR3 DNA reads TGTGCCAGTAGTCTTCGGCGGGACAGCTATCAGCCCCAGCATTTT.

This sequence joins TRBV9 and TRBJ2-1; 12 nucleotides align to TRBD2. This CDR3 has 17 amino acids. The germline CDR1 and CDR2 sequences are SGDLS and YYNGEE. The V segment lost 2 bases and the J segment 2 bases; nucleotides outside the gene matches: 5. Written as DNA, the CDR3 is TGTGCCAGCAGCGTGGAACTAGCGGGGGGCACCTACAATGAGCAGTTCTTC. Translating it yields CASSVELAGGTYNEQFF.

V and J are TRBV19 and TRBJ2-4, with 13 bases lining up with TRBD2. Germline values: CDR1 LNHDA, CDR2 SQIVND (reference sequence). The CDR3 loop spans 17 amino acids. The V and J ends lost 3 bases and 10 bases, in that order; junction bases with no gene match: 12. CDR3 loop: CASSMASGGTSGDIQYF. CDR3 DNA: TGTGCCAGTAGTATGGCGTCTGGCGGGACTAGCGGGGATATTCAGTACTTC.